The present TCR beta chain was sequenced within a study of blood T cell repertoires in COVID-19. Overall study context: The samples span acute and convalescent COVID-19 from the United States, Italy and Spain. The analysed material was cDNA or gDNA that came from T cells, B-cell-depleted T cells, or PBMCs.

As handled by the study authors: From reference gene primer amplification, estimates of nucleated cell counts were derived. The data were produced by immunoSEQ multiplex PCR, yet TCRdb's version contains in-frame clones alone and is incomplete. From that table come the V and J calls and clone size; the DNA was used to work out D and trimming. The repertoire includes fewer than 350,000 clones, approximately 92% of them detected once, and roughly 7% sits in the top ten. CDR1 and CDR2 (germline): SGHTA, FQGNSA. Trimming at V came to 5 bases and at J to 6 bases, leaving 5 bases not matched to a gene. CDR3 size: 13 residues. Those enrolled in Seattle joined during active infection and were followed longitudinally afterward.

This clonotype was sampled from a woman aged 25-40 years with COVID-19, enrolled during active disease. The chain joins TRBV7-2 to TRBJ2-7; TRBD1 matches 9 bases. The specimen was peripheral blood. CDR3 loop: CASSKRQGGEQYF. Written as DNA, the CDR3 is TGTGCCAGCAGCAAGAGACAGGGGGGCGAGCAGTACTTC.